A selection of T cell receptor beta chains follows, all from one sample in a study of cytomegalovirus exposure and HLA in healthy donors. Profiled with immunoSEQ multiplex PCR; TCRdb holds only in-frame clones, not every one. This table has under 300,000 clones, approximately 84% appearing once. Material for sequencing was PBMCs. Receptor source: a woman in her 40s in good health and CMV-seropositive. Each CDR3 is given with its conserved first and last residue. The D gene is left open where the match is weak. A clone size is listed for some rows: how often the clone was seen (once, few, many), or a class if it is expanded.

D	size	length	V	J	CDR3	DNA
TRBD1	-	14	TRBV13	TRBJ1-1	CASSSRQGESEAFF	TGTGCCAGCAGCTCCCGACAGGGGGAGAGTGAAGCTTTCTTT
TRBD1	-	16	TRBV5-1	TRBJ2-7	CASSRTSGQGMNEQYF	TGCGCCAGCAGTCGTACCTCGGGACAGGGTATGAACGAGCAGTACTTC
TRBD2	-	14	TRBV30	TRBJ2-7	CAWSSGLGVYEQYF	TGTGCCTGGAGTTCGGGACTAGGGGTCTACGAGCAGTACTTC
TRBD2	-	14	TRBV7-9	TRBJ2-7	CASSPGLASYEQYF	TGTGCCAGCAGCCCGGGACTAGCTTCCTACGAGCAGTACTTC
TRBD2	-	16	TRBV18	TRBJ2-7	CASSPFGTSGSYEQYF	TGTGCCAGCTCACCGTTTGGAACTAGCGGGAGTTACGAGCAGTACTTC
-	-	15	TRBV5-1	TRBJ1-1	CASSATGLENTEAFF	TGCGCCAGCAGCGCTACAGGGTTGGAGAACACTGAAGCTTTCTTT
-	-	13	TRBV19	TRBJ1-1	CASRRQVNTEAFF	TGTGCCAGTAGGCGACAGGTGAACACTGAAGCTTTCTTT
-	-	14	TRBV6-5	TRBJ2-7	CASSYRQRSYEQYF	TGTGCCAGCAGTTACCGTCAGAGGTCCTACGAGCAGTACTTC
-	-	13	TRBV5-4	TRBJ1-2	CASSLDGLYGYTF	TGTGCCAGCAGCTTGGATGGGCTCTATGGCTACACCTTC
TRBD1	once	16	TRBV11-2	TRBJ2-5	CASSLEGPGGAETQYF	TGTGCCAGCAGCTTAGAAGGCCCAGGGGGCGCAGAGACCCAGTACTTC
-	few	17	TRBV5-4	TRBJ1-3	CASSFEGHTYSGNTIYF	TGTGCCAGCAGCTTCGAGGGACACACGTACTCTGGAAACACCATATATTTT
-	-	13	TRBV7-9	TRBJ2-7	CASSPGYSYEQYF	TGTGCCAGCAGCCCGGGGTACTCCTACGAGCAGTACTTC
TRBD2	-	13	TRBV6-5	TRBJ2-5	CASSGTSGETQYF	TGTGCCAGCAGTGGGACTAGTGGGGAGACCCAGTACTTC
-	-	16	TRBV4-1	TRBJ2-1	CASSQMSEGPANEQFF	TGCGCCAGCAGCCAAATGTCGGAGGGCCCCGCCAATGAGCAGTTCTTC
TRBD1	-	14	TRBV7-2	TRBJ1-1	CASSGRTGDTEAFF	TGTGCCAGCAGCGGTCGAACAGGGGACACTGAAGCTTTCTTT
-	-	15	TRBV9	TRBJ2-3	CASSVAREHTDTQYF	TGTGCCAGCAGCGTAGCGCGAGAGCACACAGATACGCAGTATTTT
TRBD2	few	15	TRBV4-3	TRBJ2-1	CASSQRASGIIEQFF	TGCGCCAGCAGCCAGCGGGCTAGCGGGATCATTGAGCAGTTCTTC
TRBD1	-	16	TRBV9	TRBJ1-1	CASSVDRSLTNTEAFF	TGTGCCAGCAGCGTGGACAGGAGTCTTACCAACACTGAAGCTTTCTTT
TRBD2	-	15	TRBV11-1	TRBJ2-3	CASSFVAGGTDTQYF	TGTGCCAGCAGCTTTGTAGCGGGAGGCACAGATACGCAGTATTTT
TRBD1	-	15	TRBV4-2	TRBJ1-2	CASSQEGTGGYGYTF	TGTGCCAGCAGCCAAGAAGGGACAGGGGGTTATGGCTACACCTTC
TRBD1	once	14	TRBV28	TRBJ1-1	CASSGTGKHSEAFF	TGTGCCAGCAGCGGGACAGGGAAACACTCTGAAGCTTTCTTT
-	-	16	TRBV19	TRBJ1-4	CASSPNSGSTNEKLFF	TGTGCCAGTAGTCCGAACTCCGGGTCAACTAATGAAAAACTGTTTTTT
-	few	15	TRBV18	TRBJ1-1	CASSPAEGMNTEAFF	TGTGCCAGCTCACCAGCGGAGGGGATGAACACTGAAGCTTTCTTT
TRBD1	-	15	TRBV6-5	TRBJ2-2	CASRRGTGPTGELFF	TGTGCCAGCAGACGCGGGACAGGGCCCACCGGGGAGCTGTTTTTT
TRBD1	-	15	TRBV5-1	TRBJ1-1	CASRGTGGGNTEAFF	TGCGCCAGCAGGGGAACAGGGGGCGGGAACACTGAAGCTTTCTTT
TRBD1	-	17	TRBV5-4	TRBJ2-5	CASSLDGQGFFLETQYF	TGTGCCAGCAGCTTGGACGGACAGGGTTTTTTCCTGGAGACCCAGTACTTC
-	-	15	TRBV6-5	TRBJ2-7	CASSPTGGGGYEQYF	TGTGCCAGCAGTCCCACAGGGGGCGGGGGGTACGAGCAGTACTTC
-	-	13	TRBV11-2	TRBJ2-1	CASSSTSRNEQFF	TGTGCCAGCAGCTCTACTAGCCGCAATGAGCAGTTCTTC
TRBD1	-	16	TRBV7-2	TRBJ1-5	CASSLSGTGTNQPQHF	TGTGCCAGCAGCTTGTCCGGGACAGGGACTAATCAGCCCCAGCATTTT